Shown below are 5 T cell receptor beta chains from a single sample sequenced in a study of blood T cell repertoires in COVID-19. TCRdb's copy holds only in-frame clones and misses some; the assay was immunoSEQ multiplex PCR. The sample consists of roughly 160,000 clones, about four fifths of them appearing once. The material sequenced was peripheral blood. These receptors were obtained from a woman over 75 with active or convalescent COVID-19.

This chain links TRBV11-2 with TRBJ2-7; weak D call: TRBD2 (5 bases). V gave up 5 bases and J gave up 2 bases, with 16 bases separating them. Germline lookup yields CDR1 SGHAT and CDR2 FQNNGV. This CDR3 is 15 amino acids long. In nucleotides, the CDR3 is TGTGCCAGCAGCGAAGGCCTAGCAGACACCTACGAGCAGTACTTC. Its translation is CASSEGLADTYEQYF.

The genes are TRBV10-1 and TRBJ2-7; maybe TRBD1 (5 bases). The germline V gene encodes CDR1 WNHNN and CDR2 SYGVQD (reference sequence). The CDR3 covers 13 residues. Trimming pared 3 bases from V and 7 bases from J, leaving 13 bases between. Here the CDR3 DNA reads TGCGCCAGCAGTGAAGGGCAGGGAAAAGAGCAGTACTTC. Translating gives CASSEGQGKEQYF.

V gene TRBV11-2 combines with J gene TRBJ1-2, with 7 bases aligning to TRBD1. Looked up from germline, CDR1 is SGHAT and CDR2 is FQNNGV. Germline trimming cut 5 bases from V and 4 bases from J; bases unmatched to any gene: 4. CDR3 length: 13 amino acids. The CDR3 spells CASSPGGFYGYTF. For the CDR3, the DNA is TGTGCCAGCAGCCCAGGGGGGTTCTATGGCTACACCTTC.

The chain carries TRBV2 and TRBJ1-3; TRBD1 might be the D (5 bases). Trimming pared 6 bases from V and 0 bases from J, leaving 18 bases between. The CDR3 contains 17 residues. Germline loops: CDR1 SNHLY, CDR2 FYNNEI. Here the CDR3 reads CASSASGADLSGNTIYF. CDR3 coding DNA: TGTGCCAGCAGCGCAAGCGGGGCCGATCTCTCTGGAAACACCATATATTTT.

This clone came up a few times. The rearrangement uses TRBV5-1 and TRBJ2-5, with D unclear. Trimming stripped 0 bases from V and 5 bases from J, with 11 bases between. In germline, CDR1 is SGHRS, CDR2 YFSETQ. This CDR3 contains 14 residues. The CDR3 DNA sequence: TGCGCCAGCAGCTTGGCCAACCCGGGTGAGACCCAGTACTTC. Its translation: CASSLANPGETQYF.